Below, 14 T cell receptor beta chains from the same sample are listed, as sequenced in a study of T cells in Graves' hyperthyroidism and ophthalmopathy. RNA transcripts gave rise to amplified TCR beta CDR3 regions. First-round RT-PCR with HTBI primers amplified the TCR CDR3 region. TCRdb re-called the multiplex PCR reads through MiXCR, storing one row per CDR3 protein. Among roughly 800,000 distinct CDR3 sequences listed, 38% were seen once. Specimen: blood. The receptors originated from a man younger than 30 with Graves' hyperthyroidism.

This clonotype was observed many times. The gene calls are TRBV19 and TRBJ1-5; D is uncertain. Germline CDR1 reads LNHDA; CDR2 reads SQIVND (reference sequence). V shed 0 bases and J shed 3 bases, with 9 bases lying between them. This CDR3 has 15 residues. The CDR3 spells CASSIDGVSNQPQHF. The CDR3, as DNA: TGTGCCAGTAGTATAGATGGGGTCTCCAATCAGCCCCAGCATTTT. The full variable domain, in which reference TRBV19 and TRBJ1-5 provide the parts outside the CDR3, is DGGITQSPKYLFRKEGQNVTLSCEQNLNHDAMYWYRQDPGQGLRLIYYSQIVNDFQKGDIAEGYSVSREKKESFPLTVTSAQKNPTAFYLCASSIDGVSNQPQHFGDGTRLSIL.

Note on this clonotype: This may come from a read error, since a much larger clone is one base off. The genes are TRBV29-1 and TRBJ2-7; TRBD2 matches 7 bases. The J segment lost 3 bases and the V segment lost 8 bases, leaving 10 bases of the junction unmatched. CDR3 length equals 13 residues. CDR1 and CDR2 from the germline V gene are SQVTM and ANQGSEA. The CDR3, as DNA: TGCAGCAACTTAGCGGGTTGTTTCTACGAGCAGTACTTC. Translated: CSNLAGCFYEQYF.

A remark on this clonotype: A junction end diverges from the germline sequence, so it may reflect a read error. In nucleotides, the CDR3 is TGTGCCAGCAGTTTACAGGGCGGCACCGGGGAGCTGCTTTTT. The encoded protein is CASSLQGGTGELLF. The rearrangement joins TRBV7-9 to TRBJ2-2; D perhaps matches TRBD1 (6 bases). In germline, CDR1 is SEHNR, CDR2 FQNEAQ (reference sequence). This CDR3 has 14 residues.

This clonotype occurred a few times. The chain recombines TRBV7-2 with TRBJ1-4, with TRBD1 matching 7 bases. V shed 7 bases, J shed 3 bases, and the junction held 8 bases outside the gene matches. Germline loops: CDR1 SGHTA, CDR2 FQGNSA. This CDR3 comprises 15 residues. The DNA of the CDR3 is TGTGCCAGCACCCTACAGGGGTCGGCTAATGAAAAACTGTTTTTT. Translated: CASTLQGSANEKLFF.

The J gene is TRBJ1-1, the V gene TRBV12-3 or TRBV12-4; a possible D gene is TRBD1 (5 bases). The V end lost 4 bases, the J end lost 6 bases, and 18 bases lay between the germline ends. The CDR3 has 15 amino acids. The DNA of the CDR3 is TGTGCCAGCAGTTACTCCGGGACGGTCGGGCCTGAAGCTTTCTTT. Protein sequence: CASSYSGTVGPEAFF.

This chain connects TRBV12-3 or TRBV12-4 to TRBJ2-2, with 11 bases fitting TRBD1. The CDR3 is 15 amino acids. J gave up 3 bases and V 6 bases, and 3 bases lay outside the gene matches. CDR3 nucleotide sequence: TGTGCCAGCAGGGGACAGGGGGAGGACACCGGGGAGCTGTTTTTT. It codes for CASRGQGEDTGELFF.

Comment on this clonotype: A junction end diverges from the germline sequence, so it may reflect a read error. CDR3 DNA sequence: TGCGCCAGCAGCCCGGGGGAGACGTACACTGAAGCTTTCTTT. It yields the protein CASSPGETYTEAFF. The genes are TRBV7-2 and TRBJ1-1; D is possibly TRBD1 (5 bases). Germline V gene sequence: CDR1 SGHTA, CDR2 FQGNSA. The CDR3 length is 14 residues.

This clonotype was seen only a few times. The V and J genes are TRBV6-5 and TRBJ1-1; D remains ambiguous. Germline assignment: CDR1 MNHEY and CDR2 SVGAGI. The V end was cut by 5 bases, the J end by 4 bases, with 11 bases between. This CDR3 contains 13 residues. CDR3 loop: CASSSNSGTEAFF. The CDR3 bases are TGTGCCAGCAGTAGTAACAGTGGCACTGAAGCTTTCTTT.

There are many counts of this clonotype. The rearrangement links TRBV19 to TRBJ2-2; D is uncertain. V lost 3 bases to trimming and J lost 1 base, with 6 bases between them. Germline V CDR1 and CDR2: LNHDA, SQIVND (reference sequence). CDR3 length: 14 amino acids. CDR3 nucleotide sequence: TGTGCCAGTAGTATGGGCCAGAACACCGGGGAGCTGTTTTTT. Amino acid sequence: CASSMGQNTGELFF. Combining the CDR3 with reference TRBV19 and TRBJ2-2 gives the whole variable domain DGGITQSPKYLFRKEGQNVTLSCEQNLNHDAMYWYRQDPGQGLRLIYYSQIVNDFQKGDIAEGYSVSREKKESFPLTVTSAQKNPTAFYLCASSMGQNTGELFFGEGSRLTVL.

This clonotype was recorded many times. The junction and the germline gene differ at one end; a read error may be behind it. The V and J genes are TRBV2 and TRBJ2-5; tentatively, D is TRBD2 (5 bases). Germline values: CDR1 SNHLY, CDR2 FYNNEI. The CDR3 loop spans 11 amino acids. The CDR3 region is CASSGRESQYF. The CDR3 DNA reads as TGTGCCAGCAGTGGAAGGGAGAGCCAGTACTTC.

This clonotype has a handful of counts. V gene TRBV20-1 combines with J gene TRBJ1-6; maybe TRBD1 (5 bases). V was cut by 6 bases and J by 7 bases, with 19 bases left in between. The CDR3 extends over 15 amino acids. Germline CDR1 and CDR2: DFQATT and SNEGSKA (reference sequence). In DNA form, the CDR3 reads TGCAGTGCAAAAAGAGCTCAGGGAGCAAATTCACCCCTCCACTTT. Encoded protein: CSAKRAQGANSPLHF.

About this clonotype: A much bigger clone sits one base away, suggesting this may be a read error. J is TRBJ1-1 and V is TRBV7-9; D is uncertain. CDR1 and CDR2 from the germline V gene are SEHNR and FQNEAQ (reference sequence). V lost 7 bases and J lost 5, with 11 bases in between. The CDR3 sequence is 12 residues long. The CDR3 DNA is TGTGCCAGCACCCCAAGGGAAACTGAAGCTTTCTTT. This sequence encodes CASTPRETEAFF.

The CDR3 DNA sequence: TGCGCCAGCAGCGCCTGGGGGGCAAATTCACCCCTCCACTTT. Amino acid sequence: CASSAWGANSPLHF. The chain is built from TRBV5-1 and TRBJ1-6, with D perhaps matching TRBD1 (6 bases). Looked up from germline, CDR1 is SGHRS and CDR2 is YFSETQ. The CDR3 runs 14 residues. Deletions cut 4 bases from V and 7 bases from J, with 12 bases between. The variable domain in full, completed from reference TRBV5-1 and TRBJ1-6, reads KAGVTQTPRYLIKTRGQQVTLSCSPISGHRSVSWYQQTPGQGLQFLFEYFSETQRNKGNFPGRFSGRQFSNSRSEMNVSTLELGDSALYLCASSAWGANSPLHFGNGTRLTVT.

V usage is TRBV25-1 and J usage is TRBJ1-5; weak D call: TRBD1 (6 bases). The V end was cut by 8 bases, the J end by 4 bases, with 21 bases between. This CDR3 contains 16 residues. Germline loops: CDR1 MGHDK, CDR2 SYGVNS. The CDR3 region has the DNA TGTGCCAGCCAACCGGGGGCAGGGTGGGCAAATCAGCCCCAGCATTTT. This gives the protein CASQPGAGWANQPQHF.